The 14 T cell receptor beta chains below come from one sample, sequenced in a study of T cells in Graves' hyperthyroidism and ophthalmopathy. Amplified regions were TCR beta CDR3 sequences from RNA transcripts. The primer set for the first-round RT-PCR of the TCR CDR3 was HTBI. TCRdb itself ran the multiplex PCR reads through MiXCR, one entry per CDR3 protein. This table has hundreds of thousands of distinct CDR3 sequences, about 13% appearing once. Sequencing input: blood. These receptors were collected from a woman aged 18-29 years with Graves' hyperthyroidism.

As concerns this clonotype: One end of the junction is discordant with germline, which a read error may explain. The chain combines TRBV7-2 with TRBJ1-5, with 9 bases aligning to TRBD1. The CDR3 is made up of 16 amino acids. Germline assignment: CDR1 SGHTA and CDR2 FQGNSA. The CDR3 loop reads CASSLGSGQGNRPQHF. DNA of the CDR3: TGTGCCAGCAGCTTAGGGTCGGGACAGGGCAATCGGCCCCAACATTTT.

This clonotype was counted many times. CDR3 in DNA: TGTGCCAGCAGTTTTCGGAGGGGTCGGTACCAAGAGACCCAGTACTTC. Encoded protein: CASSFRRGRYQETQYF. The chain is built from TRBV28 and TRBJ2-5; TRBD2 might be the D (6 bases). Germline V gene lookup returns CDR1 MDHEN and CDR2 SYDVKM. This CDR3 has 16 amino acids. The germline V and J ends were trimmed by 3 bases and 0 bases, with 14 bases remaining between them.

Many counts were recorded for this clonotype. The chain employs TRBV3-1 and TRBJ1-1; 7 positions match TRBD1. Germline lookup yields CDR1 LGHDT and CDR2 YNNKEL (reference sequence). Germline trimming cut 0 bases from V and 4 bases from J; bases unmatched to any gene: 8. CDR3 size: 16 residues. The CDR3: CASSQDFWAGGTEAFF. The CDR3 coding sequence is TGTGCCAGCAGCCAAGATTTCTGGGCAGGGGGCACTGAAGCTTTCTTT.

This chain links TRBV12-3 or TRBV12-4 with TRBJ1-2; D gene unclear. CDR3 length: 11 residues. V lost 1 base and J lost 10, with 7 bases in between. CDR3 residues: CASSLGGDYTF. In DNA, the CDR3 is TGTGCCAGCAGTTTAGGCGGCGACTACACCTTC.

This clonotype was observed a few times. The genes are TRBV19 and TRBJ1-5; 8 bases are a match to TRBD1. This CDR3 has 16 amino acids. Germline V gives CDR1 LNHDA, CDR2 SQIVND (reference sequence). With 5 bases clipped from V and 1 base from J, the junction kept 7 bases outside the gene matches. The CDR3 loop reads CASSAPDRASNQPQHF. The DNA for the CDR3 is TGTGCCAGTAGTGCCCCGGACAGGGCGAGCAATCAGCCCCAGCATTTT.

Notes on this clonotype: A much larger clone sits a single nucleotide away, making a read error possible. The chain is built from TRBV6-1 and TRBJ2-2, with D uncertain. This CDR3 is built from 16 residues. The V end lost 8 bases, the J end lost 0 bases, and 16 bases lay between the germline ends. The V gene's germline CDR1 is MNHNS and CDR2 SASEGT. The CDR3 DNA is TGTGCCAGCGGAAGGAGACACACCGCGAACACCGGGGAGCTGTTTTTT. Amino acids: CASGRRHTANTGELFF.

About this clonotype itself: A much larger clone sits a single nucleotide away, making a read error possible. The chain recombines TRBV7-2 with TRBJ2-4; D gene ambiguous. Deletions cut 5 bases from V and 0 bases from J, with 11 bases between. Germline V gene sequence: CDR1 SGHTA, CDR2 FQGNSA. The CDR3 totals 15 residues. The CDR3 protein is CASSRHSLAKNIQYF. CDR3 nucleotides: TGTGCCAGCAGCCGCCATTCGCTAGCCAAAAACATTCAGTACTTC.

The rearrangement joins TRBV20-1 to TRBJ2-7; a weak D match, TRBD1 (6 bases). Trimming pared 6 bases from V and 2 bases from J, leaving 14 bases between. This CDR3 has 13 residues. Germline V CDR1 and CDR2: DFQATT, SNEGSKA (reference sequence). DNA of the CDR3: TGCAGTGCCCGGACAGATACTACCTACGAGCAGTACTTC. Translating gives CSARTDTTYEQYF.

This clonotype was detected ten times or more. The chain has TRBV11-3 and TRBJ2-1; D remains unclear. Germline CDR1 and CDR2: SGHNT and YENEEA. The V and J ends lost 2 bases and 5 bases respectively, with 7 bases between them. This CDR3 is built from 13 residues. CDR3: CASSLNWNNEQFF. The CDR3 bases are TGTGCCAGCAGCTTAAACTGGAACAATGAGCAGTTCTTC. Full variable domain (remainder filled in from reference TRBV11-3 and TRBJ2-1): EAGVVQSPRYKIIEKKQPVAFWCNPISGHNTLYWYLQNLGQGPELLIRYENEEAVDDSQLPKDRFSAERLKGVDSTLKIQPAELGDSAVYLCASSLNWNNEQFFGPGTRLTVL.

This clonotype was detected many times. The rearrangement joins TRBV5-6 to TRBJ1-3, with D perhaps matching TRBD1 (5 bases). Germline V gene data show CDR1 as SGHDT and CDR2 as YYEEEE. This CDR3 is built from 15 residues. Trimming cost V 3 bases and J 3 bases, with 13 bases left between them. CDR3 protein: CASSSRTGSGNTIYF. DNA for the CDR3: TGTGCCAGCAGCTCCCGAACAGGCAGTGGAAACACCATATATTTT.

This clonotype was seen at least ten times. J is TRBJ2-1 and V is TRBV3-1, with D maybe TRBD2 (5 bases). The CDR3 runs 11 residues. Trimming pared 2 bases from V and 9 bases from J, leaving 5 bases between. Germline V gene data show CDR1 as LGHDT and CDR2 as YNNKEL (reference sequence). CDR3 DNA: TGTGCCAGCAGCCAAACTAGTGAGCAGTTCTTC. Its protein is CASSQTSEQFF.

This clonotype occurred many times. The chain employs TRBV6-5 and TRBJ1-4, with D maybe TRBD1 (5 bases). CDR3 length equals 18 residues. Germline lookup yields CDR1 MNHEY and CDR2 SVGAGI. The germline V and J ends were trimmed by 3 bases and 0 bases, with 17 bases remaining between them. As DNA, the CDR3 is TGTGCCAGCAGTTATACCGGGACGAGAGGGACAACTAATGAAAAACTGTTTTTT. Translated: CASSYTGTRGTTNEKLFF.

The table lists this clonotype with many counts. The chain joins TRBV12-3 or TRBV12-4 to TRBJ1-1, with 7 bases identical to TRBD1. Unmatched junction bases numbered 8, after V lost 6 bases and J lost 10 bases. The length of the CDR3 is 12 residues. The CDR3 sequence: CASSPRGLGAFF. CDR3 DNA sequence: TGTGCCAGCAGCCCCAGGGGGTTAGGAGCTTTCTTT.

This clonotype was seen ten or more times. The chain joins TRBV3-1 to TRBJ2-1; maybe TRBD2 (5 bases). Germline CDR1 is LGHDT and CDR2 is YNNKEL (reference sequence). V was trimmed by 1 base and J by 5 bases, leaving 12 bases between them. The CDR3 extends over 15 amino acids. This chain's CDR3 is CASSQVRTRNNEQFF. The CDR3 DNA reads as TGTGCCAGCAGCCAAGTCAGGACTCGAAACAATGAGCAGTTCTTC.